Each of the 9 T cell receptor beta chains below was sequenced from the same sample in a study of shared T cell receptors in the human thymus. Clones were sequenced by immunoSEQ multiplex PCR, and TCRdb holds only the in-frame ones, with some missing. The sample has 550,000 to 800,000 clones; 70% to 90% are singletons. A further study also used this sample, focusing on human thymus T cells.

Sequenced sample: thymocytes. These receptors all come from a girl under three years old with a congenital heart defect.

This clone was detected only once. The chain employs TRBV5-1 and TRBJ2-7; the D gene is possibly TRBD2 (5 bases). Trimming pared 0 bases from V and 0 bases from J, leaving 13 bases between. The CDR3 runs 16 residues. The germline V gene encodes CDR1 SGHRS and CDR2 YFSETQ. The CDR3 loop reads CASSLDPRETSYEQYF. The CDR3 bases are TGCGCCAGCAGCTTGGATCCTCGGGAAACCTCCTACGAGCAGTACTTC.

The genes are TRBV18 and TRBJ1-3; TRBD1 aligns across 7 bases. The V gene's germline CDR1 is KGHSH and CDR2 LQKENI. V shed 1 base, J shed 0 bases, and the junction held 12 bases outside the gene matches. The length of the CDR3 is 19 residues. The CDR3 DNA is TGTGCCAGCTCACCACGGGACAGACTTTCCCGTAGCTCTGGAAACACCATATATTTT. This sequence encodes CASSPRDRLSRSSGNTIYF.

V is TRBV7-6 and J is TRBJ2-7, with D possibly matching TRBD1 (6 bases). V lost 0 bases to trimming and J lost 0 bases, with 15 bases between them. The CDR3 spans 17 residues. Germline V lookup: CDR1 SGHVS, CDR2 FNYEAQ. The CDR3 region has the DNA TGTGCCAGCAGCTTAGCGACAATTGGACAGCACTCCTACGAGCAGTACTTC. This encodes CASSLATIGQHSYEQYF.

This clone was counted a single time. Germline is not matched at one junction end, which may reflect a read error. The V and J genes are TRBV19 and TRBJ2-1, with unresolved D. The CDR3 is 14 amino acids. Germline CDR1 and CDR2: LNHDA and SQIVND (reference sequence). CDR3: CASSMTTAHRWQVF. The CDR3 DNA reads as TGTGCCAGTAGTATGACCACGGCCCACCGCTGGCAGGTCTTC. Full variable domain (outside the CDR3, taken from reference TRBV19 and TRBJ2-1): DGGITQSPKYLFRKEGQNVTLSCEQNLNHDAMYWYRQDPGQGLRLIYYSQIVNDFQKGDIAEGYSVSREKKESFPLTVTSAQKNPTAFYLCASSMTTAHRWQVFGPGTRLTVL.

V gene TRBV28 combines with J gene TRBJ1-3; TRBD1 might be the D (5 bases). Between the trimmed V and J ends, which lost 6 bases and 2 bases, there was a span of 35 bases. The CDR3 loop spans 22 amino acids. Germline V CDR1 and CDR2: MDHEN, SYDVKM. The CDR3 region is CASSPHHLRQTLTIATGNTIYF. The CDR3 DNA reads TGTGCCAGCAGCCCGCACCACCTAAGACAGACCCTCACCATTGCTACTGGAAACACCATATATTTT.

V and J are TRBV6-1 and TRBJ1-2, with D possibly being TRBD1 (5 bases). Germline values: CDR1 MNHNS, CDR2 SASEGT. This CDR3 is built from 11 residues. V dropped 1 base and J dropped 12 bases, with 9 bases sitting between them. This CDR3 is CASSEGGADTF. DNA of the CDR3: TGTGCCAGCAGTGAAGGTGGGGCAGACACCTTC.

This clone was observed a single time. The rearrangement uses TRBV6-5 and TRBJ2-7; TRBD1 aligns across 9 bases. V lost 4 bases, J lost 3 bases, and 4 bases stayed unmatched. Per germline, CDR1 MNHEY and CDR2 SVGAGI. The CDR3 spans 14 residues. CDR3 loop: CASSCRDRDYEQYF. The CDR3 nucleotides read TGTGCCAGCAGTTGCCGGGACAGGGACTACGAGCAGTACTTC.

The gene calls are TRBV27 and TRBJ1-1; 8 bases are shared with TRBD1. J lost 1 base, V lost 3 bases, and 1 base had no gene match. The CDR3 is made up of 14 amino acids. The V gene's germline CDR1 is MNHEY and CDR2 SMNVEV (reference sequence). Written as DNA, the CDR3 is TGTGCCAGCAGTTTTACAGGGGGGAACACTGAAGCTTTCTTT. Amino acids: CASSFTGGNTEAFF.

The gene calls are TRBV4-3 and TRBJ2-2; 11 nucleotides match TRBD1. The CDR3 has 18 amino acids. Germline CDR1 and CDR2: LGHNA and YSLEER. Trimming cost V 0 bases and J 9 bases; bases outside gene matches: 12. The CDR3 here is CASSQEYKGQGESRELFF. The CDR3 nucleotides read TGCGCCAGCAGCCAAGAGTATAAGGGACAGGGGGAGTCGAGGGAGCTGTTTTTT.